Below, one TCR beta chain is given with its context. What it binds is not known. If patients had autoimmune disease history or systemic immunosuppression, they were excluded. The germline V gene has CDR1 SNHLY and CDR2 FYNNEI. CDR3 length equals 15 residues. With 2 bases removed from V and 5 bases from J, the gap between germline ends came to 13 bases. This specimen comes from a study of OX40 agonist ivuxolimab in advanced cancers. Regarding the study as a whole: Partial responders at 0.1-3.0 mg/kg had among the lowest clonal expansion. In the expanded peripheral T cells, antigen specificity was never determined.

Some clones are missing from TCRdb's copy, which holds only in-frame ones; the method was immunoSEQ multiplex PCR. The sample records roughly 67,000 clones, about 89% being singletons. The sequence was obtained from an adult with an advanced solid tumor such as melanoma, head and neck, liver or kidney cancer. Sequencing was performed on CD4+ or CD8+ T cells sorted from blood, taken in a trial of the OX40 agonist ivuxolimab. The V call is TRBV2, the J call TRBJ1-5, with D unresolved. CDR3 in amino acids: CASSESRPTDQPQHF. CDR3 DNA sequence: TGTGCCAGCAGTGAAAGTCGACCTACAGATCAGCCCCAGCATTTT.